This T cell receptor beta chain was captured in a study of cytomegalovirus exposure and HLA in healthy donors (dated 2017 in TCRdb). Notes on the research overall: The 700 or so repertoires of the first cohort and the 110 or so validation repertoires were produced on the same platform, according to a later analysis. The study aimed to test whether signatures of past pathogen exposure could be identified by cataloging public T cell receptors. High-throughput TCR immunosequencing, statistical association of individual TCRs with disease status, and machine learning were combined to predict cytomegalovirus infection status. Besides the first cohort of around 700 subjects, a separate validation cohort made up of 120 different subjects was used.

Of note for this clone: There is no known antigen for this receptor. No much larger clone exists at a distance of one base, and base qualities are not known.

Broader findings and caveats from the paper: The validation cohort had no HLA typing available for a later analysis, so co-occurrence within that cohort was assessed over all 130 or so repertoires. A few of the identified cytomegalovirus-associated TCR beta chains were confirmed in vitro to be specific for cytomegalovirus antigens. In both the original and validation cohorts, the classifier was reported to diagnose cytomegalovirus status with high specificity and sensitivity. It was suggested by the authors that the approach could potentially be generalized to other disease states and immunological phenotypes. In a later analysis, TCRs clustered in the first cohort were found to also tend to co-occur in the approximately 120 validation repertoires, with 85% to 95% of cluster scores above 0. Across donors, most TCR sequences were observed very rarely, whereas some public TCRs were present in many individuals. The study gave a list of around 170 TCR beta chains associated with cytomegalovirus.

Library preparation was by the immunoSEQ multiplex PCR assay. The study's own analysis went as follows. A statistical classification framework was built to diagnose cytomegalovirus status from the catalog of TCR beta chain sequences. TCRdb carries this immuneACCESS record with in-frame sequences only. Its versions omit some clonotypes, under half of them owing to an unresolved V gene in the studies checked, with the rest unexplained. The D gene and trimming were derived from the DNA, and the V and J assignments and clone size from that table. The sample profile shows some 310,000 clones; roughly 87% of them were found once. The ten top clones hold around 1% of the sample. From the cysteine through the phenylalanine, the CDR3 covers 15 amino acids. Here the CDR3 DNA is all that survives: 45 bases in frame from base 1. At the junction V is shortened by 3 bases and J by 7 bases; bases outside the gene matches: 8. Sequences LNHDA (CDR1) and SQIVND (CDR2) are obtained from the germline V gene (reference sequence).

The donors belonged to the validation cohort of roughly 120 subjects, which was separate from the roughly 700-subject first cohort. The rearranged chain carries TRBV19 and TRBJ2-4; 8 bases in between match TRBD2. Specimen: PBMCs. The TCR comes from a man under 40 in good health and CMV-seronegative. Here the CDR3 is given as CASSILRGAGNIQYF. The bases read TGTGCCAGTAGTATTTTGCGGGGGGCAGGTAACATTCAGTACTTC.